Detailed here is one T cell receptor beta chain. Other DNA sequences in this specimen translate into the identical CDR3. CD45RO-negative cells were positively selected for CCR7, leaving out terminally differentiated effector memory CD45RA+ cells. The CDR3 spans 12 residues. Trimming left V 4 bases short and J 5 bases short, with 5 bases between. The germline CDR1 and CDR2 sequences are MNHEY and SVGAGI. This entry belongs to a study of shared clonotypes between healthy human individuals. TCRdb's table, derived via immunoSEQ multiplex PCR, lists solely in-frame clones and lacks some. Among about 700,000 clones listed, 90% to 95% were seen once.

The sequencing input was naive CD8+ T cells sorted from blood. The origin of this receptor is a man younger than 45 in good health. V gene TRBV6-5 combines with J gene TRBJ2-2; perhaps D is TRBD1 or TRBD2 (5 bases each). The CDR3 loop reads CASSWGTGELFF. DNA for the CDR3: TGTGCCAGCAGTTGGGGGACCGGGGAGCTGTTTTTT.